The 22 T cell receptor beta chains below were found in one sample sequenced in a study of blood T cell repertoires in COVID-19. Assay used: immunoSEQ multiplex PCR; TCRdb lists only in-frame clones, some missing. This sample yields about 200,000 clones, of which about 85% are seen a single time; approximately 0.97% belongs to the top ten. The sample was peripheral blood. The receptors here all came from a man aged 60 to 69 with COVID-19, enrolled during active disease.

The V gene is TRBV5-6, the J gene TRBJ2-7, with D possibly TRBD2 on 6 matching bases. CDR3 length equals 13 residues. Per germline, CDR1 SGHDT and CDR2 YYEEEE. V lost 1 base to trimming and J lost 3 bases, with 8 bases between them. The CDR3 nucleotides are TGTGCCAGCAGCTTGTCTAGCGTCTACGAGCAGTACTTC. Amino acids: CASSLSSVYEQYF.

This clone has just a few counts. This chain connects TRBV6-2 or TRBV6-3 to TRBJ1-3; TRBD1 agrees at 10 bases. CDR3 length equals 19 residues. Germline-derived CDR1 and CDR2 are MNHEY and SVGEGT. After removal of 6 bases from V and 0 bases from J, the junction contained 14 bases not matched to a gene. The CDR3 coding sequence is TGTGCCAGCAGCCGCCCGGGACAGGGGATCATAAGCTCTGGAAACACCATATATTTT. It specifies CASSRPGQGIISSGNTIYF.

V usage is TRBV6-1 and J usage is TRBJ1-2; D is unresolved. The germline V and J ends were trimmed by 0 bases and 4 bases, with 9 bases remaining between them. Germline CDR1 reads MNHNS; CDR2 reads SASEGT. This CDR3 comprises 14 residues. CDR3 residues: CASSEAHGLYGYTF. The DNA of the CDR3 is TGTGCCAGCAGTGAAGCGCACGGACTCTATGGCTACACCTTC.

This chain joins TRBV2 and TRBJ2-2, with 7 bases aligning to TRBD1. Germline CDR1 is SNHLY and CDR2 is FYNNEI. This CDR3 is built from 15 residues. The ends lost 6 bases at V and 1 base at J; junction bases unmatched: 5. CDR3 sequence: CASRGTDRNTGELFF. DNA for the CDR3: TGTGCCAGCAGGGGGACAGACCGGAACACCGGGGAGCTGTTTTTT.

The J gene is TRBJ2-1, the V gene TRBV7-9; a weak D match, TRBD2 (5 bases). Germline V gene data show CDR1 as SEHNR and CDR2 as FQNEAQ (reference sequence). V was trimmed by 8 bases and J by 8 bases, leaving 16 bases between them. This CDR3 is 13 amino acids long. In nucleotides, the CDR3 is TGTGCCAGCGCCATATTACTAGTCCATGAGCAGTTCTTC. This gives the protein CASAILLVHEQFF.

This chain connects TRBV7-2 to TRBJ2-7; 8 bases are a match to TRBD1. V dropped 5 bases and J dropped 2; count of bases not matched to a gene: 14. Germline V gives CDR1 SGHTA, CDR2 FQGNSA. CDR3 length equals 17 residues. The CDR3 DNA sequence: TGTGCCAGCAGCCTCTACCCGGGGACAGGACCTACCTACGAGCAGTACTTC. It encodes CASSLYPGTGPTYEQYF.

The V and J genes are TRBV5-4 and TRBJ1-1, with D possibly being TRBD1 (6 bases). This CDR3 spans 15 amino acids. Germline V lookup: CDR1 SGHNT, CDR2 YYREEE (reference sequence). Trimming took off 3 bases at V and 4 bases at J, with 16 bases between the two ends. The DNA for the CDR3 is TGTGCCAGCAGCTGGGACACCCAAGTAAGCACTGAAGCTTTCTTT. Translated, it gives CASSWDTQVSTEAFF.

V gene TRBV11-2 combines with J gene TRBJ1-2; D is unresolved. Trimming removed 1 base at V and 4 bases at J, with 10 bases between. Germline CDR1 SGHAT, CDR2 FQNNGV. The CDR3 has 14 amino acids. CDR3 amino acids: CASSLGRGVYGYTF. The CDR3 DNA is TGTGCCAGCAGCTTAGGACGGGGTGTCTATGGCTACACCTTC.

CDR3 region: CASSPGLEETQYF. CDR3 bases: TGCGCCAGCAGCCCGGGGTTGGAGGAGACCCAGTACTTC. J is TRBJ2-5 and V is TRBV5-1, with D possibly matching TRBD2 (5 bases). There are 13 residues in the CDR3. Trimming stripped 4 bases from V and 5 bases from J, with 12 bases between. Germline CDR1 SGHRS, CDR2 YFSETQ.

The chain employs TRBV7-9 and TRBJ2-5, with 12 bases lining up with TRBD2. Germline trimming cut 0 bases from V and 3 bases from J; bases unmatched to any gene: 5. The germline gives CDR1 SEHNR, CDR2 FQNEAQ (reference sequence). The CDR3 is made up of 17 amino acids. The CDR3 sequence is CASSLARSSGREETQYF. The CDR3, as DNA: TGTGCCAGCAGCTTAGCGCGGTCTAGCGGGAGGGAAGAGACCCAGTACTTC.

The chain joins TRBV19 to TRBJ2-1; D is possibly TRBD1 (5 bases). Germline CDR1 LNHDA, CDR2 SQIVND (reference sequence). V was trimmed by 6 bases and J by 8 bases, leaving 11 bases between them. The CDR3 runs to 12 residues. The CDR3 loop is CASRSTGDEQFF. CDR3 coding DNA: TGTGCCAGTAGGTCAACAGGAGATGAGCAGTTCTTC.

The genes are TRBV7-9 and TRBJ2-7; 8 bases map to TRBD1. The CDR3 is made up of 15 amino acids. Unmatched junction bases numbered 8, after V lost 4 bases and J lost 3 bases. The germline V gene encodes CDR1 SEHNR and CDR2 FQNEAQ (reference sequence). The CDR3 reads CASSSLDRVGYEQYF. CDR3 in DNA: TGTGCCAGCAGCTCCTTGGACAGGGTCGGCTACGAGCAGTACTTC. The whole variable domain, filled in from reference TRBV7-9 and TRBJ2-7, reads DTGVSQNPRHKITKRGQNVTFRCDPISEHNRLYWYRQTLGQGPEFLTYFQNEAQLEKSRLLSDRFSAERPKGSFSTLEIQRTEQGDSAMYLCASSSLDRVGYEQYFGPGTRLTVT.

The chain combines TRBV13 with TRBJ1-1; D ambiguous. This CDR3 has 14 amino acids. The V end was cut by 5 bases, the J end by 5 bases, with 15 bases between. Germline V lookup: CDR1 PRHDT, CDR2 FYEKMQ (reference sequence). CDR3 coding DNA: TGTGCCAGCAGCCTACAATTAACCGGGACTGAAGCTTTCTTT. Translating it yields CASSLQLTGTEAFF. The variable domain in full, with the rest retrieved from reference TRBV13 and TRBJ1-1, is AAGVIQSPRHLIKEKRETATLKCYPIPRHDTVYWYQQGPGQDPQFLISFYEKMQSDKGSIPDRFSAQQFSDYHSELNMSSLELGDSALYFCASSLQLTGTEAFFGQGTRLTVV.

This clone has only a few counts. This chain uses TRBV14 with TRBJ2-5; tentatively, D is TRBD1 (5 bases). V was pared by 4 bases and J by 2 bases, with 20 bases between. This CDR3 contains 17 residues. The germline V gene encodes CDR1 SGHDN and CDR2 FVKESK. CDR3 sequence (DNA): TGTGCCAGCAGCCGACAGAGACGGAAACAAAAACAAGAGACCCAGTACTTC. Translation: CASSRQRRKQKQETQYF.

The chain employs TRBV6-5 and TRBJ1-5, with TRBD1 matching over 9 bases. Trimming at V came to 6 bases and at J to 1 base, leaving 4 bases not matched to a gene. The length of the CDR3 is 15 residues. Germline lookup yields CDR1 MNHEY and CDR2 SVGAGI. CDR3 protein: CASSPQGASNQPQHF. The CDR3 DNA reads TGTGCCAGCAGCCCACAGGGGGCAAGCAATCAGCCCCAGCATTTT.

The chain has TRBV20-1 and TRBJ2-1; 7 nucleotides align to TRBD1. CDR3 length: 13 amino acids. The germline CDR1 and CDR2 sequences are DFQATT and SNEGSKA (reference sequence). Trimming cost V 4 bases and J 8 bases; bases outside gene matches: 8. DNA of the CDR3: TGCAGTGCTACTGACAGGGTGGTCGATGAGCAGTTCTTC. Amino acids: CSATDRVVDEQFF.

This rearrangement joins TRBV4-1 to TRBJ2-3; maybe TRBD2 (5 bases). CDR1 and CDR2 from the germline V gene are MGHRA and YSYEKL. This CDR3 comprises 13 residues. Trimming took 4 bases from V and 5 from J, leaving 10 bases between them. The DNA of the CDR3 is TGCGCCAGCAGCCGGTCCGGGGTAGATACGCAGTATTTT. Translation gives CASSRSGVDTQYF.

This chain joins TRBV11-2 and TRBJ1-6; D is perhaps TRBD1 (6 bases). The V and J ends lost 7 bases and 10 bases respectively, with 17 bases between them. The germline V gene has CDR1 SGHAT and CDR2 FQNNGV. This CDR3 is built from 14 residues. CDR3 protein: CASTLGQGQSPLHF. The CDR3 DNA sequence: TGTGCCAGCACCCTAGGGCAGGGACAATCACCCCTCCACTTT. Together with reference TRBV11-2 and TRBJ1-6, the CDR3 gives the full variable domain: EAGVAQSPRYKIIEKRQSVAFWCNPISGHATLYWYQQILGQGPKLLIQFQNNGVVDDSQLPKDRFSAERLKGVDSTLKIQPAKLEDSAVYLCASTLGQGQSPLHFGNGTRLTVT.

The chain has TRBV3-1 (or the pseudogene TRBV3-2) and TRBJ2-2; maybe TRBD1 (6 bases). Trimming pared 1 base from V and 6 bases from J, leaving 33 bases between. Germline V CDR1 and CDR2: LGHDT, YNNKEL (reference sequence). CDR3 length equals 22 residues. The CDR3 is CASSQARLSRGTGTLFPGELFF. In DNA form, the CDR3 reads TGTGCCAGCAGCCAAGCTCGGCTAAGCCGGGGAACCGGGACATTATTTCCCGGGGAGCTGTTTTTT.

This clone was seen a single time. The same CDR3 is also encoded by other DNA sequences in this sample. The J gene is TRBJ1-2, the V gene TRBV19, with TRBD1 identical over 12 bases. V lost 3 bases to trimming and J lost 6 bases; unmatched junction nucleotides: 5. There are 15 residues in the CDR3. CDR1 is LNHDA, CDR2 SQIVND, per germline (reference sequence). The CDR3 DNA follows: TGTGCCAGTAGTATCAGGGGACAGGGGGCGCATGGCTACACCTTC. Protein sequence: CASSIRGQGAHGYTF.

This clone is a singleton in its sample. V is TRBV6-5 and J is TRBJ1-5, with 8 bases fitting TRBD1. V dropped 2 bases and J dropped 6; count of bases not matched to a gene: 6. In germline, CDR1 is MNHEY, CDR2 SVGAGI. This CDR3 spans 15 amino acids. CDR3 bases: TGTGCCAGCAGTTACATCAGGGGGCCTGGTCAGCCCCAGCATTTT. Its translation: CASSYIRGPGQPQHF.

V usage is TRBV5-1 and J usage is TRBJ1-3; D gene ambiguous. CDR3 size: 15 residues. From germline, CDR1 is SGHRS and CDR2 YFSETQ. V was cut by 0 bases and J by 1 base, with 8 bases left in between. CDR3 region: CASSLVGGSGNTIYF. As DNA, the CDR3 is TGCGCCAGCAGCTTGGTTGGAGGGTCTGGAAACACCATATATTTT. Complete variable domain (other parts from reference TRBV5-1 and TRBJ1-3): KAGVTQTPRYLIKTRGQQVTLSCSPISGHRSVSWYQQTPGQGLQFLFEYFSETQRNKGNFPGRFSGRQFSNSRSEMNVSTLELGDSALYLCASSLVGGSGNTIYFGEGSWLTVV.